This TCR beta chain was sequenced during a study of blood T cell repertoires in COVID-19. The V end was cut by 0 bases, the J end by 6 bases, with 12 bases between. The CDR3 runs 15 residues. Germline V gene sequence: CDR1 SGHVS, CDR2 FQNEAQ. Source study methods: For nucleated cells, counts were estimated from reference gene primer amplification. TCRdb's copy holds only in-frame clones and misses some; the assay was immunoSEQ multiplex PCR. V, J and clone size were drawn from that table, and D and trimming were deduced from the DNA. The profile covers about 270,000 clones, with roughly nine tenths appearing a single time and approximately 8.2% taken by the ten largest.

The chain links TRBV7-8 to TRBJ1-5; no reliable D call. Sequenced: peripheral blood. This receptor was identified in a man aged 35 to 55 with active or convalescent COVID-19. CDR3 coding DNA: TGTGCCAGCAGCTTAGCGCGAACGGGAGGTCAGCCCCAGCATTTT. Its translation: CASSLARTGGQPQHF.